This record looks at one T cell receptor beta chain sequence and its context. The antigen is not known. This entry comes from a study of cytomegalovirus exposure and HLA in healthy donors. It was with 60 Vbeta and 13 Jbeta primers that the PCR ran. Clones were sequenced by immunoSEQ multiplex PCR, and TCRdb holds only the in-frame ones, with some missing. The top ten clones hold approximately 1.7% of a sample with some 130,000 clones, approximately 80% of them seen once. General study findings and limits: Most sequenced TCRs were rare (though some public TCRs occurred in many donors). Cytomegalovirus status was reportedly diagnosed by the classifier with high sensitivity and specificity. On later analysis, the bulk of CMV-associated TCR beta chains appeared to be HLA-restricted.

Input material: PBMCs. The receptor's source is a woman in her forties in good health and CMV-seronegative.

The CDR3 sequence is CASSLNPDTEAFF. For the CDR3, the DNA is TGTGCCAGCAGCTTAAACCCGGACACTGAAGCTTTCTTT. This sequence joins TRBV7-3 and TRBJ1-1; no firm D call. The CDR3 is 13 residues long. Per germline, CDR1 SGHTA and CDR2 FQGTGA. V was shortened by 1 base and J by 3 bases, with 6 bases between the two germline ends.